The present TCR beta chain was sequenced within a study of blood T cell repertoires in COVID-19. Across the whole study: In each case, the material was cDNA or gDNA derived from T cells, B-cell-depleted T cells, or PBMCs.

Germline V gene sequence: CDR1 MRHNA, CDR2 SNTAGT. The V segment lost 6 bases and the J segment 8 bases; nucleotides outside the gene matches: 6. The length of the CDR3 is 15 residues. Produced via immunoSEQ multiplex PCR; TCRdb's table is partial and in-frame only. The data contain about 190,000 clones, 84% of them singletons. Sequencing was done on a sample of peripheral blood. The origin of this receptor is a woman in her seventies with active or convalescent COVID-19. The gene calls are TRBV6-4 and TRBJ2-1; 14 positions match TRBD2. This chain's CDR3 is CASSRTSGRLYEQFF. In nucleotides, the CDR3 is TGTGCCAGCAGCCGGACTAGCGGGAGGCTGTATGAGCAGTTCTTC.